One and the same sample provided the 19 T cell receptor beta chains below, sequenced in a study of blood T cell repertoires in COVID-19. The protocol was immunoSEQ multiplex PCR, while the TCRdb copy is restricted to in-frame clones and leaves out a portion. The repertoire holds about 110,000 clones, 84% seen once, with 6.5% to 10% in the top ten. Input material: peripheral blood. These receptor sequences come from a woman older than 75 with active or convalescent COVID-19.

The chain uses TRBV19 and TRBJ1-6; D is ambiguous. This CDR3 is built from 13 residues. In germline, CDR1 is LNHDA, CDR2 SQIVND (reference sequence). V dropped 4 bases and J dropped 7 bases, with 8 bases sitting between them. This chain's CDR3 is CASSTTGNSPLHF. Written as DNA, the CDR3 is TGTGCCAGTAGTACCACGGGGAATTCACCCCTCCACTTT.

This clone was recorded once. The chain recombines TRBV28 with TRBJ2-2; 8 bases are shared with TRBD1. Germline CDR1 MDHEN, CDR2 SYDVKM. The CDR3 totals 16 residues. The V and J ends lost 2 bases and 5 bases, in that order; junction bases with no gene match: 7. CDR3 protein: CASSLPGQGGTGELFF. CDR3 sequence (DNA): TGTGCCAGCAGTTTACCTGGACAGGGAGGAACCGGGGAGCTGTTTTTT.

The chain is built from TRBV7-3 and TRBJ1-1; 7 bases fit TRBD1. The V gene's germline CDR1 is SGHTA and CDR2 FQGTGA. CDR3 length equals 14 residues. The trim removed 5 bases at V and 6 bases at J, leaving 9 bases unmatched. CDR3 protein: CASSLQPTGAEAFF. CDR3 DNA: TGTGCCAGCAGCCTTCAACCAACAGGGGCTGAAGCTTTCTTT. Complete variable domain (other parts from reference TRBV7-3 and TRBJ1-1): GAGVSQTPSNKVTEKGKYVELRCDPISGHTALYWYRQSLGQGPEFLIYFQGTGAADDSGLPNDRFFAVRPEGSVSTLKIQRTERGDSAVYLCASSLQPTGAEAFFGQGTRLTVV.

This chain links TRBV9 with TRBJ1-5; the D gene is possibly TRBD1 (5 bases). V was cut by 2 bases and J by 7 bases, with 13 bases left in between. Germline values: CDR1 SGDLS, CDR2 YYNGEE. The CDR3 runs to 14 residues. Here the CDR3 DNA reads TGTGCCAGCAGCGTGGGGCCCGGAGGGCAGCCCCAGCATTTT. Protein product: CASSVGPGGQPQHF. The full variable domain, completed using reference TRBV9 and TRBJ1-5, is DSGVTQTPKHLITATGQRVTLRCSPRSGDLSVYWYQQSLDQGLQFLIQYYNGEERAKGNILERFSAQQFPDLHSELNLSSLELGDSALYFCASSVGPGGQPQHFGDGTRLSIL.

The CDR3 loop is CASSQRSVRQTDSPLHF. As DNA, the CDR3 is TGTGCCAGCAGCCAACGTTCCGTCAGACAGACAGATTCACCCCTCCACTTT. The genes are TRBV14 and TRBJ1-6; weak D call: TRBD1 (5 bases). Looked up from germline, CDR1 is SGHDN and CDR2 is FVKESK. The CDR3 runs 17 residues. Trimming stripped 2 bases from V and 8 bases from J, with 19 bases between.

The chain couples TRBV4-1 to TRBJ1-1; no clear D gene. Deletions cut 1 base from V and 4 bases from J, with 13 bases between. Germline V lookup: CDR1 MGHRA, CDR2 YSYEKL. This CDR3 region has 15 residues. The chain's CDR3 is CASSQVRLMGTEAFF. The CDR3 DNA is TGCGCCAGCAGCCAAGTCCGACTCATGGGCACTGAAGCTTTCTTT.

This CDR3 reads CASSRTGLQETQYF. In nucleotides, the CDR3 is TGCGCCAGCAGCCGGACAGGGTTACAAGAGACCCAGTACTTC. The chain is built from TRBV5-1 and TRBJ2-5; 8 bases match TRBD1. With V trimmed by 4 bases and J by 2 bases, 4 bases remained unmatched. This CDR3 has 14 amino acids. Germline CDR1 and CDR2: SGHRS and YFSETQ.

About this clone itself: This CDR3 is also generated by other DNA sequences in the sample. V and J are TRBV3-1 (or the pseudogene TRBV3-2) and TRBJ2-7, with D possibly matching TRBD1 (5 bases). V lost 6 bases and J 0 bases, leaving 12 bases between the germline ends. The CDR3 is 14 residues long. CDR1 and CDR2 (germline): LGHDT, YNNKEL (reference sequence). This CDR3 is CASSQGPSSYEQYF. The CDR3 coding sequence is TGTGCCAGCAGTCAGGGTCCCTCCTCCTACGAGCAGTACTTC.

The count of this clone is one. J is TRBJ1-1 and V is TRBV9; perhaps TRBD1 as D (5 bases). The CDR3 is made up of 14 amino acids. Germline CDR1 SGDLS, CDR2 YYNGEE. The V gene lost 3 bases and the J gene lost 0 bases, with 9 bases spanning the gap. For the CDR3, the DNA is TGTGCCAGCAGCGCGCGGGGGTTGAACACTGAAGCTTTCTTT. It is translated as CASSARGLNTEAFF.

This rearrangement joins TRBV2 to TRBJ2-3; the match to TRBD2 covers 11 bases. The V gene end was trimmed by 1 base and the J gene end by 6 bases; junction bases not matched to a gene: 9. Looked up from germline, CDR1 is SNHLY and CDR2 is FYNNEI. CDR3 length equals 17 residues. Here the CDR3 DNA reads TGTGCCAGCAGTGAAGGTCCACTAGCGGGAGTAGGGGATACGCAGTATTTT. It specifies CASSEGPLAGVGDTQYF.

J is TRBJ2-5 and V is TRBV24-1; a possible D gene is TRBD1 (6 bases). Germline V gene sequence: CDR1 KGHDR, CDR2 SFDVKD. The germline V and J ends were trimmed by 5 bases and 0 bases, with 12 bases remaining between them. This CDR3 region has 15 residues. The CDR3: CATSAGTTYQETQYF. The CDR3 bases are TGTGCCACCAGTGCGGGGACAACGTACCAAGAGACCCAGTACTTC.

CDR3 DNA sequence: TGTGCCAGCACGTCAGTCGGCAGGGGGCGCGAATGGAATGAAAAACTGTTTTTT. Its protein product is CASTSVGRGREWNEKLFF. This chain joins TRBV5-5 and TRBJ1-4, with 8 bases lining up with TRBD1. The length of the CDR3 is 18 residues. CDR1 SGHKS and CDR2 YYEKEE come from the germline V gene (reference sequence). Germline trimming cut 6 bases from V and 5 bases from J; bases unmatched to any gene: 18.

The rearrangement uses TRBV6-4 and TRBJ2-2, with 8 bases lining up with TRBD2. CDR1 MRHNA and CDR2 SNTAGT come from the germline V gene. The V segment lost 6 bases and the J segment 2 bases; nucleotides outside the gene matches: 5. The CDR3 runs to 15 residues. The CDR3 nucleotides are TGTGCCAGCAGCGCTGCGGGGGGCAACACCGGGGAGCTGTTTTTT. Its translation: CASSAAGGNTGELFF.

The chain's CDR3 is CASSWRLAGVGEQYF. CDR3 in DNA: TGTGCCAGCAGCTGGCGACTAGCGGGAGTTGGCGAGCAGTACTTC. This chain joins TRBV13 and TRBJ2-7; 12 bases fit TRBD2. CDR1 and CDR2 (germline): PRHDT, FYEKMQ (reference sequence). V lost 4 bases to trimming and J lost 6 bases; unmatched junction nucleotides: 7. The CDR3 is 15 amino acids.

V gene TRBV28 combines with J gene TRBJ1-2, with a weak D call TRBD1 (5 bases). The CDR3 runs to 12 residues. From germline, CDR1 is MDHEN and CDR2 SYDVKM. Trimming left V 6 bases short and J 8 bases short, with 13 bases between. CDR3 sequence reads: CASSSGTDGYTF. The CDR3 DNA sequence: TGTGCCAGCAGCTCCGGGACTGACGGCTACACCTTC.

The CDR3 region has the DNA TGCGCCAGCAGCGGCACAGGATTCATGAACACTGAAGCTTTCTTT. Protein sequence: CASSGTGFMNTEAFF. V is TRBV5-1 and J is TRBJ1-1; TRBD1 is a possible D gene (5 bases). Germline CDR1 is SGHRS and CDR2 is YFSETQ. Trimming removed 4 bases from V and 0 bases from J, with 13 bases in between. This CDR3 spans 15 amino acids.

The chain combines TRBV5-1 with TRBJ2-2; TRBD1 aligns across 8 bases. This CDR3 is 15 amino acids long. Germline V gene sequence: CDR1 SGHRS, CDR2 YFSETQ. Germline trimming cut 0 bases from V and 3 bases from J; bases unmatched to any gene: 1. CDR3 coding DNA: TGCGCCAGCAGCTTGGACAGGGGGTACACCGGGGAGCTGTTTTTT. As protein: CASSLDRGYTGELFF.

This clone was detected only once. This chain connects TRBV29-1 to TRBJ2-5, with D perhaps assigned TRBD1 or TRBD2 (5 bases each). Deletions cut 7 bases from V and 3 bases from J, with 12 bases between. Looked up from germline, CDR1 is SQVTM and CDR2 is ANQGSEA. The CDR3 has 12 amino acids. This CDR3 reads CSGGATEETQYF. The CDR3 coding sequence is TGCAGCGGGGGAGCGACAGAAGAGACCCAGTACTTC.

The CDR3 spells CASRGLAGANEQFF. CDR3 DNA sequence: TGTGCCAGCAGGGGCCTAGCGGGAGCCAATGAGCAGTTCTTC. This sequence joins TRBV7-3 and TRBJ2-1; 10 bases are a match to TRBD2. This CDR3 has 14 residues. From germline, CDR1 is SGHTA and CDR2 FQGTGA. With 6 bases clipped from V and 6 bases from J, the junction kept 5 bases outside the gene matches.